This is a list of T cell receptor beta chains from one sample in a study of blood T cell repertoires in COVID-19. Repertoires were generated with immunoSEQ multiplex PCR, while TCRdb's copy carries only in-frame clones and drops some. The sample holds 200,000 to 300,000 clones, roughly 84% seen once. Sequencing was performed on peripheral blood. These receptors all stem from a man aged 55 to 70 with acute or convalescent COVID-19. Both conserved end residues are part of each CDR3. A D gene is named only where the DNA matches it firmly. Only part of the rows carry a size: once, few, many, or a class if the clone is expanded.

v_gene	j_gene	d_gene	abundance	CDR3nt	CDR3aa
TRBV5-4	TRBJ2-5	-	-	TGTGCCAGCAGCTTGGCTCGGGGGACCCAAGAGACCCAGTACTTC	CASSLARGTQETQYF
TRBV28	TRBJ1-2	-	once	TGTGCCAGCAGTTTAGGGGGCCCAGCTAACTATGGCTACACCTTC	CASSLGGPANYGYTF
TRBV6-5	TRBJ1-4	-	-	TGTGCCAGCAGTTATTGGGCCACTGGTGCTGAAAAACTGTTTTTT	CASSYWATGAEKLFF
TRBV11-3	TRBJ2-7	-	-	TGTGCCAGCAGCCAATGGGGCGGGACAGACTACGAGCAGTACTTC	CASSQWGGTDYEQYF
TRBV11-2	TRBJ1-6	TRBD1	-	TGTGCCAGCAGCGCAAGCGGACAGGGATATAATTCACCCCTCCACTTT	CASSASGQGYNSPLHF
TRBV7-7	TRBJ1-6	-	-	TGTGCTAGCAGCTTAGCAGGGGTTAATTCACCCCTCCACTTT	CASSLAGVNSPLHF
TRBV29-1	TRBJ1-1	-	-	TGCAGCGTTGAAGGGATCGATTGGGACTCAAGGGCAGCGGGTGAAGCTTTCTTT	CSVEGIDWDSRAAGEAFF
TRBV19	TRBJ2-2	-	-	TGTGCCAGTAGTCTCCGAGTGGCGGGTACCGGGGAGCTGTTTTTT	CASSLRVAGTGELFF
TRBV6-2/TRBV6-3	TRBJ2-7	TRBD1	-	TGTGCCAGCACCCCGACAGGGCGCTACGAGCAGTACTTC	CASTPTGRYEQYF
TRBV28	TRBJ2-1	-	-	TGTGCCAGCAGTTCAAGAACAGGCCAGTTCTTC	CASSSRTGQFF
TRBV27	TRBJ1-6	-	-	TGTGCCAGCAGCCCCGAAGGGGGATTCTATTCACCCCTCCACTTT	CASSPEGGFYSPLHF
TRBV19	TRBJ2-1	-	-	TGTGCCAGCAACCCTTCAGTCTCCTACAATGAGCAGTTCTTC	CASNPSVSYNEQFF
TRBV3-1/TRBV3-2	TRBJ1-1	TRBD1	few	TGTGCCAGCAGCCATCAAAAGGGACAGTCCATGAACACTGAAGCTTTCTTT	CASSHQKGQSMNTEAFF
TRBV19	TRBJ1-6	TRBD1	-	TGTGCCAGTAGTCTCCGGGACAGGTTGAATTCACCCCTCCACTTT	CASSLRDRLNSPLHF
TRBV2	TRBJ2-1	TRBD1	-	TGTGCCAGCACCCCCGGGACAGGCCTAGGGAATGAGCAGTTCTTC	CASTPGTGLGNEQFF
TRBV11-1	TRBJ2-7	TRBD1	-	TGTGCCAGCAGCTTGGGACAGGGGTTTGACGAGCAGTACTTC	CASSLGQGFDEQYF
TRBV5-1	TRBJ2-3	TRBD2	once	TGCGCCAGCAGCACCCTTAGCGGGAGAGCAGATACGCAGTATTTT	CASSTLSGRADTQYF
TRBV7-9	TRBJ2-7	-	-	TGTGCCAGCAGCTACACCACGGGACACTACTTCTACGAGCAGTACTTC	CASSYTTGHYFYEQYF
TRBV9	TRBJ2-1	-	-	TGTGCCAGCAGCGTAGGGGAGGCGGCGGGCTACAATGAGCAGTTCTTC	CASSVGEAAGYNEQFF
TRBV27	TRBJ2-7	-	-	TGTGCCAGCAGCACATGGGGCGGCTCCTACGAGCAGTACTTC	CASSTWGGSYEQYF
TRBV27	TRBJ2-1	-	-	TGTGCCAGCAGTTCCCGACTAGATGGGAAGCAGTTCTTC	CASSSRLDGKQFF
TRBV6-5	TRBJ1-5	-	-	TGTGCCAGCAGTTATAGGACAGCCAGAAGCAATCAGCCCCAGCATTTT	CASSYRTARSNQPQHF
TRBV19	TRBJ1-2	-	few	TGTGCCGCTAAGGACAATGTCTTAGCTGGCTACACCTTC	CAAKDNVLAGYTF
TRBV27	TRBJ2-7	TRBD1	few	TGTGCCAGCAGTTTGGGGACAGGGGTGTACGAGCAGTACTTC	CASSLGTGVYEQYF
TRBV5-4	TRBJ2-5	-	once	TGTGCCAGCAGCCTCCGACCCGGAGAGACCCTACAGACCCAGTACTTC	CASSLRPGETLQTQYF
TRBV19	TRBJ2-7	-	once	TGTGCCAGTAGGACTAGTGGGGCCTACGAGCAGTACTTC	CASRTSGAYEQYF
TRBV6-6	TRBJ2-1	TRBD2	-	TGTGCCAGTTCAGCGGGAGGGGATGAGCAGTTCTTC	CASSAGGDEQFF
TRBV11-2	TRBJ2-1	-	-	TGTGCCAGCAGCTCGTTAGCGGGGAGGGGGCCTAATGAGCAGTTCTTC	CASSSLAGRGPNEQFF
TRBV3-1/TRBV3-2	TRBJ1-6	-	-	TGTGCCAGCAGCCAAGATCTCGTGTCGAGCTCCTATAATTCACCCCTCCACTTT	CASSQDLVSSSYNSPLHF
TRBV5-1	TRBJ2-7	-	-	TGCGCCAGCAGCGGAGCTATACAGGGCCACGGCGAGCAGTACTTC	CASSGAIQGHGEQYF
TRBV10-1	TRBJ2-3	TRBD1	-	TGCGCCAGCAGTGACCTAGGACAGGGCGACACAGATACGCAGTATTTT	CASSDLGQGDTDTQYF
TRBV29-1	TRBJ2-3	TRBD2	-	TGCAGCGTTGACCGACTAGCGGGAGGGCCAGATACGCAGTATTTT	CSVDRLAGGPDTQYF
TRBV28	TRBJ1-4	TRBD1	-	TGTGCCAGCAGTTTATGGACAGGGTCTAATGAAAAACTGTTTTTT	CASSLWTGSNEKLFF
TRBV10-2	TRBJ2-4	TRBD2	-	TGCGCCAGCAGTGATTCTAGCGGTAACATTCAGTACTTC	CASSDSSGNIQYF
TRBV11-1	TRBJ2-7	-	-	TGTGCCAGCAGCTTCGACATACCCTACGAGCAGTACTTC	CASSFDIPYEQYF
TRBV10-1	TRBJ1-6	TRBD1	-	TGCGCCAGCAGTGACCGGGACAGGGGGTATAATTCACCCCTCCACTTT	CASSDRDRGYNSPLHF
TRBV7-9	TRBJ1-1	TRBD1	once	TGTGCCAGCAGCTTATCGACGGGAAGGGGGCTTACTGAAGCTTTCTTT	CASSLSTGRGLTEAFF
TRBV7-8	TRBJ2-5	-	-	TGTGCCAGCAGCAGCCGGGACACTTACCAAGAGACCCAGTACTTC	CASSSRDTYQETQYF
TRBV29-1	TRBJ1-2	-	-	TGCAGCGTCGAGGGGGGGCAAGGCTATGGCTACACCTTC	CSVEGGQGYGYTF
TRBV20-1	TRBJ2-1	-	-	TGCAGTGCGAAGGGACTCCCGGGTTGGTTCTTC	CSAKGLPGWFF
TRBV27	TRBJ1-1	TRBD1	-	TGTGCCAGCAGACCCCAGGGGGGCACTGAAGCTTTCTTT	CASRPQGGTEAFF
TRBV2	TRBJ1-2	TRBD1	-	TGTGCCAGCGGGGGGACAGCCTACTATGGCTACACCTTC	CASGGTAYYGYTF
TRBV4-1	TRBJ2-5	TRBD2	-	TGCGCCAGCAGCCGAGATATCGTCGGACTAGCCTGGGGGTCCCAAGAGACCCAGTACTTC	CASSRDIVGLAWGSQETQYF
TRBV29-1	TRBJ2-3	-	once	TGCAGCACGACAGACACAGATACGCAGTATTTT	CSTTDTDTQYF
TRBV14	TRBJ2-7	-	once	TGTGCCAGCAGCCGTTCGGCGGGGAGCTCCTACGAGCAGTACTTC	CASSRSAGSSYEQYF
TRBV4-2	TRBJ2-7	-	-	TGTGCCAGCAGCCAAGGGCAGGGACAAGGCTACGAGCAGTACTTC	CASSQGQGQGYEQYF
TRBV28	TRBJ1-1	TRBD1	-	TGTGCCAGTTCCCCGGGACAGTTAAACACTGAAGCTTTCTTT	CASSPGQLNTEAFF
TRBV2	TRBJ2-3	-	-	TGTGCCAGCACCCCGGACACTAGCACAGATACGCAGTATTTT	CASTPDTSTDTQYF